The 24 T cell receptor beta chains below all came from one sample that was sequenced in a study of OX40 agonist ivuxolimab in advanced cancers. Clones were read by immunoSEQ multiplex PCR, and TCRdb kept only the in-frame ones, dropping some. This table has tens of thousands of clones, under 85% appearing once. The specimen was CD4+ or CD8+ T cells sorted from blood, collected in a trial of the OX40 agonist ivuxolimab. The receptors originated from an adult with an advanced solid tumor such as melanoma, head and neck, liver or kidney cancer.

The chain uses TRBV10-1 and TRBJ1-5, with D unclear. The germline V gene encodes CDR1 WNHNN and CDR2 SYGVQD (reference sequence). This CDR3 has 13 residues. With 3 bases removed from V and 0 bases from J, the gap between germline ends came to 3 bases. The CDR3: CASSEGSNQPQHF. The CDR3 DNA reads TGCGCCAGCAGTGAAGGTAGCAATCAGCCCCAGCATTTT.

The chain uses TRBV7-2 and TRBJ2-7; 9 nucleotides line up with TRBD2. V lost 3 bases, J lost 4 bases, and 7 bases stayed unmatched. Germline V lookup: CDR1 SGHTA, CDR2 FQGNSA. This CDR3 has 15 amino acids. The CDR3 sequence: CASSFNLAGLYEQYF. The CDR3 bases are TGTGCCAGCAGCTTCAATCTAGCGGGGTTGTACGAGCAGTACTTC.

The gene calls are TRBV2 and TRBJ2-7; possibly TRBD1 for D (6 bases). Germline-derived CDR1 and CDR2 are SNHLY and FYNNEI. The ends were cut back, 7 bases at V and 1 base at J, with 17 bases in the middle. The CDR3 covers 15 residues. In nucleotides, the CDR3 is TGTGCCAGCATGAGACTTCCACAGGGATCCTACGAGCAGTACTTC. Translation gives CASMRLPQGSYEQYF.

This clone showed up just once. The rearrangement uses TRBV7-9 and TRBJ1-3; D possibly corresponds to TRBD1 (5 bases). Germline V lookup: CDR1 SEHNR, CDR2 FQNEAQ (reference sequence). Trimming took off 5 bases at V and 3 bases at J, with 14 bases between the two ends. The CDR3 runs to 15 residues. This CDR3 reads CASSMGETSGNTIYF. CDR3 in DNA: TGTGCCAGCAGCATGGGGGAAACCAGTGGAAACACCATATATTTT.

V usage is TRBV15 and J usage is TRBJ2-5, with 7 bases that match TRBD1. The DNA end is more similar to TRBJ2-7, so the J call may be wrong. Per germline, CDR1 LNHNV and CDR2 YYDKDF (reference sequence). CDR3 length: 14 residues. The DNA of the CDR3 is TGTGCCACCAGCACTGGGACAGCCCTTCGCGAGCAGTACTTC. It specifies CATSTGTALREQYF.

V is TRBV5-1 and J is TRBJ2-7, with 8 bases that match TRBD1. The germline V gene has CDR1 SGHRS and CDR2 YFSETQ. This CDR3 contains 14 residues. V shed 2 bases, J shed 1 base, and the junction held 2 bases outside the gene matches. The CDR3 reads CASSFRTGSYEQYF. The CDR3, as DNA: TGCGCCAGCAGCTTCCGGACAGGGTCCTACGAGCAGTACTTC.

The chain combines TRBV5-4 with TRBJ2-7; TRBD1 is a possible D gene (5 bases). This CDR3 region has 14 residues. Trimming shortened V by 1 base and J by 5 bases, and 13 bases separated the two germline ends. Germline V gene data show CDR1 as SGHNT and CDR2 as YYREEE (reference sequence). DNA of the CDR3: TGTGCCAGCAGCTTGAGGGGAATCCGCGACGAGCAGTACTTC. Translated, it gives CASSLRGIRDEQYF.

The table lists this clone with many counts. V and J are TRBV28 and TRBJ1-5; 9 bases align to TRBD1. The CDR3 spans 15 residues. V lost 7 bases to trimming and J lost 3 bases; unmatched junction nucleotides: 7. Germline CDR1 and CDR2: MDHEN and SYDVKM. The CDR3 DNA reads TGTGCCAGCACAAGGGACAGGGCCTTCAATCAGCCCCAGCATTTT. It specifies CASTRDRAFNQPQHF.

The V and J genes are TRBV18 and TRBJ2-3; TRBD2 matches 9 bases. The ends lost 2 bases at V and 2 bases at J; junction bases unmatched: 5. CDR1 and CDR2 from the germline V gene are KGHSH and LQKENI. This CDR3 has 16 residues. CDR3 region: CASSPDLAGLTDTQYF. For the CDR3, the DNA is TGTGCCAGCTCACCAGATCTAGCGGGACTCACAGATACGCAGTATTTT.

CDR3 sequence (DNA): TGTGCCACCAGCAGAGAGTTTGGCAGGGGGGACACTGAAGCTTTCTTT. Its translation: CATSREFGRGDTEAFF. V is TRBV15 and J is TRBJ1-1, with 7 bases fitting TRBD1. This CDR3 is built from 16 residues. The germline CDR1 and CDR2 sequences are LNHNV and YYDKDF (reference sequence). V dropped 0 bases and J dropped 3; count of bases not matched to a gene: 7.

DNA for the CDR3: TGTGCCAGCAGCAAATGCGAAACAGATACGCAGTATTTT. Encoded protein: CASSKCETDTQYF. This chain links TRBV21-1 with TRBJ2-3; the table names TRBD2, a call not compared with the DNA. TRBV21-1 is tagged as a pseudogene. This CDR3 is built from 13 residues.

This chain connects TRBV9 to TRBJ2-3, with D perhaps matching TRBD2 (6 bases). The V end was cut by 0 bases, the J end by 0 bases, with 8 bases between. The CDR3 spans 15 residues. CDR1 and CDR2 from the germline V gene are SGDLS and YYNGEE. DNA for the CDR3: TGTGCCAGCAGCGTAGAAGGGACTAGCACAGATACGCAGTATTTT. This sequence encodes CASSVEGTSTDTQYF.

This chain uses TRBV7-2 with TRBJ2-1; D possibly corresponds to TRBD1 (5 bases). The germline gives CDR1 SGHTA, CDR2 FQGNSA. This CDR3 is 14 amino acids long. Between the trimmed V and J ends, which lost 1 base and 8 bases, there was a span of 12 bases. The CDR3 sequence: CASSLVARADEQFF. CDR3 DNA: TGTGCCAGCAGCTTAGTTGCCAGGGCGGATGAGCAGTTCTTC.

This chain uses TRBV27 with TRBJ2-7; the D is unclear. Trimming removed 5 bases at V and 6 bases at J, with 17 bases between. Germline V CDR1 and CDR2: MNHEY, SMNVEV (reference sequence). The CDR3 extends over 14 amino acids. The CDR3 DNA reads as TGTGCCAGCAGTGCCTACGGTTCGAGCTCCGAGCAGTACTTC. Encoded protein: CASSAYGSSSEQYF.

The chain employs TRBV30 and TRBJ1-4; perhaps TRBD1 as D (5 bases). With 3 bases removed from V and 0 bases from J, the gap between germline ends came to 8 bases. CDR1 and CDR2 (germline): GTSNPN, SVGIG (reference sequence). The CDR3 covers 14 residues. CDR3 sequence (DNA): TGTGCCTGGAGCGGGGGAACAACTAATGAAAAACTGTTTTTT. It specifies CAWSGGTTNEKLFF.

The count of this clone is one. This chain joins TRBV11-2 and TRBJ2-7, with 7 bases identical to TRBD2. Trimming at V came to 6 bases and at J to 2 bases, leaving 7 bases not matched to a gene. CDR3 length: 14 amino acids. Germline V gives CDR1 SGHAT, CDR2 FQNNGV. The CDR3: CASSYVLAAYEQYF. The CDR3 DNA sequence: TGTGCCAGCAGTTATGTCCTAGCGGCCTACGAGCAGTACTTC.

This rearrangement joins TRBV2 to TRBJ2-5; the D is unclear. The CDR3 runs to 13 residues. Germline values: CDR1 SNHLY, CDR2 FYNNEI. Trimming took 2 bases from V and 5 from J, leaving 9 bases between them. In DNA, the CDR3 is TGTGCCAGCAGTGAATCGCTAGAGGAGACCCAGTACTTC. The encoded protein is CASSESLEETQYF.

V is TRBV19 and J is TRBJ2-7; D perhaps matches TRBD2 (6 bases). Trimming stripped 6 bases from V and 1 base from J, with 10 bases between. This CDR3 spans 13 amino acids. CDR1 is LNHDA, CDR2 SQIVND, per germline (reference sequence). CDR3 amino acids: CASSRRESYEQYF. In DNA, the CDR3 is TGTGCCAGTAGCCGACGGGAGTCCTACGAGCAGTACTTC.

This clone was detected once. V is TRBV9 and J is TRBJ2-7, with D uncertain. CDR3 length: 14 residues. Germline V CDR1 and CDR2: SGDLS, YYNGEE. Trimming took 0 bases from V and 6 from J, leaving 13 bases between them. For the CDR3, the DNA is TGTGCCAGCAGCGTAGATGGACGGCTCGGCGAGCAGTACTTC. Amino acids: CASSVDGRLGEQYF. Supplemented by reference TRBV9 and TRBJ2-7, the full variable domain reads DSGVTQTPKHLITATGQRVTLRCSPRSGDLSVYWYQQSLDQGLQFLIQYYNGEERAKGNILERFSAQQFPDLHSELNLSSLELGDSALYFCASSVDGRLGEQYFGPGTRLTVT.

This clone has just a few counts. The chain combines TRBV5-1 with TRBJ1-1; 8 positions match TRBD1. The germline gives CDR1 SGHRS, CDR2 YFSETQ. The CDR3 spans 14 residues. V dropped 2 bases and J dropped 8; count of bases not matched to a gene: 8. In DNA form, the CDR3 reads TGCGCCAGCAGCTTAGAGTCCGGACAGGGCGAAGCTTTCTTT. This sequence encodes CASSLESGQGEAFF. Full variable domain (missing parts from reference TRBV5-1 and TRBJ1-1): KAGVTQTPRYLIKTRGQQVTLSCSPISGHRSVSWYQQTPGQGLQFLFEYFSETQRNKGNFPGRFSGRQFSNSRSEMNVSTLELGDSALYLCASSLESGQGEAFFGQGTRLTVV.

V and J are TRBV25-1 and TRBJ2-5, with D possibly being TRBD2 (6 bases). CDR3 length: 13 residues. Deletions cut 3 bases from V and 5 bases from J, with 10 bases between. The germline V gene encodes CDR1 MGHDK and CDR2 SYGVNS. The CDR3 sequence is CASSETSRETQYF. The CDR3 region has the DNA TGTGCCAGCAGTGAGACTAGTCGCGAGACCCAGTACTTC.

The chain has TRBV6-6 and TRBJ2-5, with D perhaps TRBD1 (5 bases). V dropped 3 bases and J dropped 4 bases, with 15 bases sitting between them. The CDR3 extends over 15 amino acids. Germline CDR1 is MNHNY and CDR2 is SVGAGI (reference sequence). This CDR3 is CASSYRQGIGETQYF. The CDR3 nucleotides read TGTGCCAGCAGTTATCGGCAGGGAATCGGAGAGACCCAGTACTTC.

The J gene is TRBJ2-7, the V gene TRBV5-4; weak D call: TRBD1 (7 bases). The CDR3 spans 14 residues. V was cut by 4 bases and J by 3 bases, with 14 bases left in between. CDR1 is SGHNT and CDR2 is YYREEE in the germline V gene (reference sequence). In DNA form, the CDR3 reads TGTGCCAGCAGCCTCCAGGGGGGTAGCTACGAGCAGTACTTC. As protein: CASSLQGGSYEQYF.

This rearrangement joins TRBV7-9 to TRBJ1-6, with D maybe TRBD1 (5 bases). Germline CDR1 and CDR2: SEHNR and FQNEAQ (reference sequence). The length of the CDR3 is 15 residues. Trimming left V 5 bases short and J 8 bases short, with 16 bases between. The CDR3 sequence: CASSAAEGPYSPLHF. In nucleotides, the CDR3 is TGTGCCAGCAGCGCCGCTGAGGGGCCGTATTCACCCCTCCACTTT.